This TCR beta chain was recovered during a study of cytomegalovirus exposure and HLA in healthy donors. General study findings and limits: Data from an earlier analysis indicated that most TCR beta V segments were productive either about 87% or about 30% of the time. For TCR beta chains, V- and J-gene trimming was later linked to a missense DCLRE1C variant.

Vbeta (60) and Jbeta (13) primers were used in the PCR. In the authors' methods: Later, some 75 million unique TCR beta chains were counted in an analysis, and around 11 million of them were shared. Measured with immunoSEQ multiplex PCR; TCRdb has only the in-frame clones, and not every one. V and J calls and clone size are those listed in that table; D and trimming were worked out from the DNA. Of nearly 200,000 clones listed, roughly 77% were seen once; the top ten hold approximately 0.4%. This CDR3 is 14 amino acids long. Trimming took 3 bases from V and 5 from J, leaving 10 bases between them. The germline gives CDR1 SGHTA, CDR2 FQGTGA. Turning to this clone: What it recognizes is unknown.

The TCR comes from a male donor in good health and CMV-seropositive. The sample taken for sequencing was PBMCs. This sequence joins TRBV7-3 and TRBJ2-2; tentatively, D is TRBD1 (6 bases). Here the CDR3 reads CASSFPGVTGELFF. DNA of the CDR3: TGTGCCAGCAGCTTCCCAGGGGTTACCGGGGAGCTGTTTTTT.